The 27 T cell receptor beta chains below come from one sample, sequenced in a study of OX40 agonist ivuxolimab in advanced cancers. Here immunoSEQ multiplex PCR was the method, and the copy in TCRdb shows in-frame clones only, minus some. Here the sample spans 75,000 to 95,000 clones, around 86% being singletons. This material consisted of CD4+ or CD8+ T cells sorted from blood, taken in a trial of the OX40 agonist ivuxolimab. The receptors were sampled from an adult with an advanced solid tumor such as melanoma, head and neck, liver or kidney cancer.

This CDR3 reads CASSPSEAPYGYTF. CDR3 nucleotide sequence: TGTGCCAGCTCACCCTCAGAGGCGCCGTATGGCTACACCTTC. The chain links TRBV18 to TRBJ1-2; D gene ambiguous. Trimming removed 3 bases at V and 5 bases at J, with 13 bases between. From germline, CDR1 is KGHSH and CDR2 LQKENI. CDR3 length equals 14 residues.

The chain employs TRBV5-1 and TRBJ1-2; D not certain. V dropped 3 bases and J dropped 4 bases, with 10 bases sitting between them. The CDR3 consists of 13 residues. CDR1 is SGHRS, CDR2 YFSETQ, per germline. The CDR3: CASSSDGSYGYTF. The CDR3 DNA reads TGCGCCAGCAGCTCGGACGGAAGCTATGGCTACACCTTC. Variable domain in full (rest from reference TRBV5-1 and TRBJ1-2): KAGVTQTPRYLIKTRGQQVTLSCSPISGHRSVSWYQQTPGQGLQFLFEYFSETQRNKGNFPGRFSGRQFSNSRSEMNVSTLELGDSALYLCASSSDGSYGYTFGSGTRLTVV.

The J gene is TRBJ2-1, the V gene TRBV11-3, with a weak D call TRBD1 (5 bases). CDR1 and CDR2 (germline): SGHNT, YENEEA. V was shortened by 1 base and J by 9 bases, with 13 bases between the two germline ends. This CDR3 is built from 14 residues. CDR3 sequence (DNA): TGTGCCAGCAGCTTAGGGGGCCTGTGGGGTGAGCAGTTCTTC. Protein: CASSLGGLWGEQFF.

V and J are TRBV7-3 and TRBJ1-1; D gene unclear. Germline V lookup: CDR1 SGHTA, CDR2 FQGTGA. V was pared by 0 bases and J by 4 bases, with 6 bases between. The CDR3 loop spans 13 amino acids. This CDR3 reads CASSLTRSTEAFF. In nucleotides, the CDR3 is TGTGCCAGCAGCTTAACCAGGAGCACTGAAGCTTTCTTT.

The chain links TRBV19 to TRBJ2-7; D remains ambiguous. The germline gives CDR1 LNHDA, CDR2 SQIVND (reference sequence). There are 14 residues in the CDR3. V lost 5 bases and J 2 bases, leaving 13 bases between the germline ends. CDR3: CASSLKGYTYEQYF. CDR3 nucleotides: TGTGCCAGTAGTCTTAAGGGATATACCTACGAGCAGTACTTC.

This sequence joins TRBV29-1 and TRBJ1-2, with 8 bases identical to TRBD1. Germline trimming cut 7 bases from V and 6 bases from J; bases unmatched to any gene: 7. The germline V gene encodes CDR1 SQVTM and CDR2 ANQGSEA. This CDR3 contains 12 residues. CDR3 residues: CSGDQGAHGYTF. CDR3 DNA: TGCAGCGGGGACCAGGGGGCGCATGGCTACACCTTC.

V gene TRBV6-1 combines with J gene TRBJ1-6; D call uncertain. The CDR3 spans 15 residues. V shed 6 bases and J shed 5 bases, with 14 bases lying between them. Germline CDR1 and CDR2: MNHNS and SASEGT. For the CDR3, the DNA is TGTGCCAGCAGCTCCTCCGGGATCCATAATTCACCCCTCCACTTT. Translation: CASSSSGIHNSPLHF.

The chain recombines TRBV19 with TRBJ2-1, with 13 bases lining up with TRBD2. Germline V gene data show CDR1 as LNHDA and CDR2 as SQIVND (reference sequence). With 5 bases clipped from V and 9 bases from J, the junction kept 10 bases outside the gene matches. This CDR3 has 16 residues. The CDR3 protein is CASSARLAGGSREQFF. CDR3 coding DNA: TGTGCCAGTAGTGCAAGACTAGCGGGGGGTTCCCGTGAGCAGTTCTTC. Full variable domain (missing parts from reference TRBV19 and TRBJ2-1): DGGITQSPKYLFRKEGQNVTLSCEQNLNHDAMYWYRQDPGQGLRLIYYSQIVNDFQKGDIAEGYSVSREKKESFPLTVTSAQKNPTAFYLCASSARLAGGSREQFFGPGTRLTVL.

This rearrangement joins TRBV18 to TRBJ2-5; D might be TRBD1 (5 bases). From germline, CDR1 is KGHSH and CDR2 LQKENI. V was cut by 2 bases and J by 4 bases, with 14 bases left in between. The CDR3 length is 15 residues. The CDR3 here is CASSPLDLRGETQYF. The CDR3 nucleotides read TGTGCCAGCTCACCATTAGATTTAAGGGGAGAGACCCAGTACTTC.

The genes are TRBV11-3 and TRBJ2-5, with D possibly being TRBD1 (5 bases). The CDR3 sequence is 15 residues long. Germline V gene data show CDR1 as SGHNT and CDR2 as YENEEA. Trimming took 5 bases from V and 1 from J, leaving 14 bases between them. CDR3 nucleotide sequence: TGTGCCAGCAGCCTCCAGGGCAGCGCCCAAGAGACCCAGTACTTC. Amino acids: CASSLQGSAQETQYF. Full variable domain (remainder filled in from reference TRBV11-3 and TRBJ2-5): EAGVVQSPRYKIIEKKQPVAFWCNPISGHNTLYWYLQNLGQGPELLIRYENEEAVDDSQLPKDRFSAERLKGVDSTLKIQPAELGDSAVYLCASSLQGSAQETQYFGPGTRLLVL.

The chain recombines TRBV15 with TRBJ2-7; D is ambiguous. This CDR3 is 12 amino acids long. V lost 3 bases to trimming and J lost 5 bases, with 8 bases between them. Per the germline V gene, CDR1 is LNHNV and CDR2 is YYDKDF (reference sequence). The CDR3 is CATSSGLHEQYF. CDR3 nucleotide sequence: TGTGCCACCAGCAGTGGCCTCCACGAGCAGTACTTC.

The V and J genes are TRBV6-5 and TRBJ2-5; TRBD1 or TRBD2 may be the D gene (5 bases each). Germline lookup yields CDR1 MNHEY and CDR2 SVGAGI. The CDR3 length is 14 residues. The V end was cut by 11 bases, the J end by 3 bases, with 19 bases between. For the CDR3, the DNA is TGTGCCTCCTCCGGGACGACCCATGAAGAGACCCAGTACTTC. This translates into CASSGTTHEETQYF.

The rearrangement links TRBV7-2 to TRBJ2-7; D perhaps matches TRBD2 (6 bases). This CDR3 is 14 amino acids long. Germline-derived CDR1 and CDR2 are SGHTA and FQGNSA. V lost 6 bases, J lost 1 base, and 13 bases lay in between. For the CDR3, the DNA is TGTGCCAGCAGTTCGCTAGCGCAGTCCTACGAGCAGTACTTC. This sequence encodes CASSSLAQSYEQYF.

The CDR3 nucleotides read TGCAGCGTTGAAGAGGGCACGGGCAGGGCCCAGTACTTC. Translated, it gives CSVEEGTGRAQYF. V gene TRBV29-1 combines with J gene TRBJ2-5; TRBD1 might be the D (5 bases). Germline CDR1 is SQVTM and CDR2 is ANQGSEA. V was shortened by 0 bases and J by 9 bases, with 14 bases between the two germline ends. The CDR3 contains 13 residues. The variable domain in full, with the rest retrieved from reference TRBV29-1 and TRBJ2-5, is SAVISQKPSRDICQRGTSLTIQCQVDSQVTMMFWYRQQPGQSLTLIATANQGSEATYESGFVIDKFPISRPNLTFSTLTVSNMSPEDSSIYLCSVEEGTGRAQYFGPGTRLLVL.

The chain recombines TRBV6-6 with TRBJ1-1; 7 nucleotides line up with TRBD1. The CDR3 has 14 amino acids. Trimming cost V 1 base and J 4 bases; bases outside gene matches: 3. Per the germline V gene, CDR1 is MNHNY and CDR2 is SVGAGI (reference sequence). CDR3 coding DNA: TGTGCCAGCAGTTACTTCCAGGGGGGCACTGAAGCTTTCTTT. Translation: CASSYFQGGTEAFF.

This clone was seen just once. The CDR3 is CASSDPATAYGYTF. In nucleotides, the CDR3 is TGTGCCAGCAGTGATCCCGCGACAGCCTATGGCTACACCTTC. V and J are TRBV2 and TRBJ1-2; D may be TRBD1 (5 bases). V shed 3 bases and J shed 4 bases, with 12 bases lying between them. Looked up from germline, CDR1 is SNHLY and CDR2 is FYNNEI. The CDR3 is 14 residues long.

This clone has more than one count but fewer than ten. The CDR3 is CASSESGQGPGEQYF. The CDR3, as DNA: TGTGCCAGCAGTGAATCGGGACAGGGACCTGGCGAGCAGTACTTC. This chain links TRBV2 with TRBJ2-7; 9 bases agree with TRBD1. The germline V gene has CDR1 SNHLY and CDR2 FYNNEI. V lost 2 bases, J lost 6 bases, and 8 bases stayed unmatched. The CDR3 is made up of 15 amino acids.

The V gene is TRBV7-9, the J gene TRBJ1-5, with 8 bases aligning to TRBD1. CDR3 length equals 13 residues. Germline V gene data show CDR1 as SEHNR and CDR2 as FQNEAQ (reference sequence). Trimming cost V 5 bases and J 9 bases; bases outside gene matches: 6. The DNA of the CDR3 is TGTGCCAGCAGCCCACCCGGACAGGGGCCCCAGCATTTT. Encoded protein: CASSPPGQGPQHF.

The chain carries TRBV6-5 and TRBJ2-7, with no clear D. From germline, CDR1 is MNHEY and CDR2 SVGAGI. The CDR3 sequence is 12 residues long. The V end was cut by 6 bases, the J end by 1 base, with 7 bases between. CDR3 protein: CASSPPSYEQYF. The DNA of the CDR3 is TGTGCCAGCAGCCCTCCTTCCTACGAGCAGTACTTC.

The genes are TRBV19 and TRBJ2-3, with 9 positions matching TRBD1. CDR1 and CDR2 (germline): LNHDA, SQIVND (reference sequence). The ends lost 8 bases at V and 4 bases at J; junction bases unmatched: 7. The CDR3 has 14 residues. In DNA, the CDR3 is TGTGCCAGTCGCAATACAGGGGGCGCAGATACGCAGTATTTT. It is translated as CASRNTGGADTQYF.

The V call is TRBV7-2, the J call TRBJ2-3, with a possible D match to TRBD2 (7 bases). Trimming removed 3 bases from V and 5 bases from J, with 18 bases in between. The germline gives CDR1 SGHTA, CDR2 FQGNSA. There are 16 residues in the CDR3. The CDR3 region is CASSLARGGRLDTQYF. The CDR3, as DNA: TGTGCCAGCAGCTTGGCCAGGGGCGGGAGATTAGATACGCAGTATTTT.

The rearrangement uses TRBV7-6 and TRBJ2-1; 9 bases are shared with TRBD1. The CDR3 is 16 amino acids. Trimming at V came to 4 bases and at J to 1 base, leaving 5 bases not matched to a gene. CDR1 and CDR2 (germline): SGHVS, FNYEAQ. The CDR3 DNA is TGTGCCAGCAGCTCCACGACAGGGGGATCCTACAATGAGCAGTTCTTC. This encodes CASSSTTGGSYNEQFF.

The genes are TRBV5-4 and TRBJ2-5; D tentatively reads TRBD1 or TRBD2 (5 bases each). V lost 4 bases and J lost 3, with 16 bases in between. The germline CDR1 and CDR2 sequences are SGHNT and YYREEE (reference sequence). The CDR3 runs 15 residues. DNA of the CDR3: TGTGCCAGCAGCCCCAGGGCGGTGGGGGAAGAGACCCAGTACTTC. This gives the protein CASSPRAVGEETQYF.

The CDR3 DNA follows: TGTGCCAGCAGCTTGGAGAAAGGAGGCTACACCTTC. This encodes CASSLEKGGYTF. The rearrangement joins TRBV5-6 to TRBJ1-2; no clear D. Germline V CDR1 and CDR2: SGHDT, YYEEEE. The CDR3 totals 12 residues. Trimming took 0 bases from V and 8 from J, leaving 8 bases between them. The variable domain in full, with the rest retrieved from reference TRBV5-6 and TRBJ1-2, is DAGVTQSPTHLIKTRGQQVTLRCSPKSGHDTVSWYQQALGQGPQFIFQYYEEEERQRGNFPDRFSGHQFPNYSSELNVNALLLGDSALYLCASSLEKGGYTFGSGTRLTVV.

This clone was picked up a small number of times. V gene TRBV11-3 combines with J gene TRBJ2-5, with D possibly being TRBD2 (5 bases). Trimming removed 1 base at V and 5 bases at J, with 11 bases between. The CDR3 has 14 residues. Germline V gene sequence: CDR1 SGHNT, CDR2 YENEEA. The CDR3: CASSLGGPGETQYF. The CDR3 nucleotides are TGTGCCAGCAGCTTAGGTGGGCCGGGGGAGACCCAGTACTTC.

The V gene is TRBV6-5, the J gene TRBJ2-6; D possibly corresponds to TRBD1 (6 bases). Trimming removed 7 bases at V and 0 bases at J, with 10 bases between. CDR1 and CDR2 (germline): MNHEY, SVGAGI. The CDR3 is 15 amino acids. CDR3 amino acids: CASKGVYSGANVLTF. The CDR3 DNA sequence: TGTGCCAGCAAGGGGGTATACTCTGGGGCCAACGTCCTGACTTTC.

This chain links TRBV9 with TRBJ2-2; tentatively, D is TRBD2 (6 bases). Trimming removed 4 bases at V and 4 bases at J, with 17 bases between. The germline V gene has CDR1 SGDLS and CDR2 YYNGEE. CDR3 length equals 16 residues. The CDR3 sequence is CASSFRRGGGTGELFF. The CDR3, as DNA: TGTGCCAGCAGCTTCAGAAGGGGAGGAGGCACCGGGGAGCTGTTTTTT.